This record looks at one TCR beta chain sequence and its context. Its antigen is not identified. The record originates from a study of T cell responses to AZD1222 COVID-19 vaccine. Study observations and caveats: Vaccine-associated CD4 TCRs ranged over spike, dominating at 160-218 and 743-854. In a largely white British group with more females than males, clonal diversity was possibly underestimated.

V was shortened by 0 bases and J by 5 bases, with 26 bases between the two germline ends. Germline V gives CDR1 LGHDT, CDR2 YNNKEL (reference sequence). The CDR3 spans 19 residues. Here immunoSEQ multiplex PCR was the method, and the copy in TCRdb shows in-frame clones only, minus some. The sample lists 200,000 or so clones; more than 75% were seen once. The chain uses TRBV3-1 (or the pseudogene TRBV3-2) and TRBJ2-7; D assignment may be TRBD1 or TRBD2 (6 bases each). The receptor was isolated from an adult in good health. Material: peripheral blood, obtained on day 0 of MenACWY control vaccination. The CDR3, as DNA: TGTGCCAGCAGCCAAGATGGCGTTGTGGGGGGTGGGACACTCCACGAGCAGTACTTC. As protein: CASSQDGVVGGGTLHEQYF.